This T cell receptor beta chain was captured by sequencing in a study of PD-L1 blockade in urothelial cancer. Trimming pared 3 bases from V and 5 bases from J, leaving 19 bases between. Germline CDR1 is MNHEY and CDR2 is SMNVEV (reference sequence). The CDR3 runs to 16 residues. The time point here: peripheral blood 6 weeks after treatment start. Sampling of each patient yielded between 1 and 8 specimens, collected pretreatment and on-treatment. The data were produced by immunoSEQ multiplex PCR, yet TCRdb's version contains in-frame clones alone and is incomplete. This sample carries under 85,000 clones, about 91% of them seen once, and the ten largest clones take 0.87%.

This chain connects TRBV27 to TRBJ2-5, with a possible D match to TRBD1 (5 bases). The sequences come from PBMCs, collected around atezolizumab (anti-PD-L1) treatment. The clonotype comes from a woman older than 75 with urothelial cancer. CDR3 protein: CASSLGWGRVDETQYF. In DNA, the CDR3 is TGTGCCAGCAGTTTGGGGTGGGGCAGGGTCGACGAGACCCAGTACTTC.